Below, 30 T cell receptor beta chains from the same sample are listed, as sequenced in a study of blood T cell repertoires in COVID-19. The method was immunoSEQ multiplex PCR; TCRdb's version includes in-frame clones alone and lacks a portion of them. The data show roughly 670,000 clones, 70% to 90% seen once. Sequenced sample: peripheral blood. These TCRs come from a woman aged 18-29 years with acute or convalescent COVID-19.

The chain combines TRBV27 with TRBJ1-2; a possible D gene is TRBD1 (6 bases). V was shortened by 5 bases and J by 6 bases, with 16 bases between the two germline ends. Per the germline V gene, CDR1 is MNHEY and CDR2 is SMNVEV (reference sequence). The CDR3 extends over 14 amino acids. CDR3 residues: CASSLSGASHGYTF. The DNA of the CDR3 is TGTGCCAGCAGTCTCTCAGGGGCGTCCCATGGCTACACCTTC.

This chain links TRBV6-1 with TRBJ2-1, with 10 bases that match TRBD1. Germline values: CDR1 MNHNS, CDR2 SASEGT. The ends lost 4 bases at V and 5 bases at J; junction bases unmatched: 8. The CDR3 runs 16 residues. The CDR3 DNA sequence: TGTGCCAGCAGTGGACAGGGGGCGGAACTAAACAATGAGCAGTTCTTC. This gives the protein CASSGQGAELNNEQFF.

Here the CDR3 reads CASSHRASDGYTF. CDR3 bases: TGCGCCAGCAGCCACAGGGCTTCGGACGGCTACACCTTC. The chain has TRBV5-1 and TRBJ1-2, with D perhaps TRBD1 (6 bases). This CDR3 is built from 13 residues. Trimming took off 4 bases at V and 8 bases at J, with 15 bases between the two ends. CDR1 is SGHRS, CDR2 YFSETQ, per germline.

This chain links TRBV2 with TRBJ2-2; D perhaps matches TRBD1 (7 bases). Germline CDR1 reads SNHLY; CDR2 reads FYNNEI. Trimming shortened V by 3 bases and J by 3 bases, and 8 bases separated the two germline ends. The CDR3 has 14 amino acids. The CDR3 is CASSDRGDTGELFF. DNA for the CDR3: TGTGCCAGCAGTGACAGGGGGGACACCGGGGAGCTGTTTTTT.

The V and J genes are TRBV6-1 and TRBJ2-3; TRBD2 matches 14 bases. Germline V gene sequence: CDR1 MNHNS, CDR2 SASEGT. This CDR3 comprises 18 residues. Trimming took 4 bases from V and 2 from J; bases not matched to a gene: 8. In nucleotides, the CDR3 is TGTGCCAGCAGTGCCGGACTAGCGGGGGGCCCTAACACAGATACGCAGTATTTT. Protein sequence: CASSAGLAGGPNTDTQYF.

The genes are TRBV19 and TRBJ2-7; 10 bases are a match to TRBD1. J was trimmed by 4 bases and V by 5 bases; bases with no gene match: 8. The CDR3 is 15 residues long. CDR1 and CDR2 from the germline V gene are LNHDA and SQIVND (reference sequence). The CDR3 DNA follows: TGTGCCAGTAGTGTGACAGGGGGCGCGGGATACGAGCAGTACTTC. This encodes CASSVTGGAGYEQYF.

V and J are TRBV12-5 and TRBJ1-1; 7 positions agree with TRBD1. This CDR3 has 16 residues. V lost 1 base, J lost 5 bases, and 10 bases stayed unmatched. Germline V CDR1 and CDR2: LGHNT, FRNRAP. The CDR3 region has the DNA TGTGCTAGTGGTTTGGGGGGGACAACAGGGGAAACTGAAGCTTTCTTT. The encoded protein is CASGLGGTTGETEAFF.

This chain joins TRBV19 and TRBJ1-1, with unresolved D. Trimming removed 3 bases at V and 4 bases at J, with 9 bases between. The germline CDR1 and CDR2 sequences are LNHDA and SQIVND (reference sequence). The CDR3 spans 13 residues. CDR3 bases: TGTGCCAGTAGTATGTCCGGGTTCACTGAAGCTTTCTTT. Translating it yields CASSMSGFTEAFF.

This chain joins TRBV19 and TRBJ1-1; weak D call: TRBD1 (5 bases). Germline CDR1 LNHDA, CDR2 SQIVND (reference sequence). The CDR3 loop spans 14 amino acids. The V end lost 5 bases, the J end lost 1 base, and 11 bases lay between the germline ends. The CDR3 coding sequence is TGTGCCAGTAGTGCCCTCGGGGGGAACACTGAAGCTTTCTTT. It is translated as CASSALGGNTEAFF.

The chain combines TRBV15 with TRBJ2-7, with 10 bases fitting TRBD1. The germline CDR1 and CDR2 sequences are LNHNV and YYDKDF (reference sequence). This CDR3 spans 15 amino acids. Trimming cost V 1 base and J 3 bases; bases outside gene matches: 3. In DNA, the CDR3 is TGTGCCACCAGCAGAGGGGACAGGGGCTTCTACGAGCAGTACTTC. It translates to CATSRGDRGFYEQYF.

This clone was seen a handful of times. The chain couples TRBV5-6 to TRBJ1-2; 8 bases fit TRBD1. Germline V lookup: CDR1 SGHDT, CDR2 YYEEEE. V shed 4 bases and J 5 bases; nucleotides not matched to a gene: 10. The CDR3 loop spans 15 amino acids. The CDR3 region is CASSPQGQAPYGYTF. The CDR3 bases are TGTGCCAGCAGCCCGCAGGGACAGGCTCCATATGGCTACACCTTC. The variable domain in full, with the rest retrieved from reference TRBV5-6 and TRBJ1-2, is DAGVTQSPTHLIKTRGQQVTLRCSPKSGHDTVSWYQQALGQGPQFIFQYYEEEERQRGNFPDRFSGHQFPNYSSELNVNALLLGDSALYLCASSPQGQAPYGYTFGSGTRLTVV.

The CDR3 DNA follows: TGTGCCAGCAGGCCCAACAGGGAGAATTCACCCCTCCACTTT. This sequence encodes CASRPNRENSPLHF. The chain links TRBV6-5 to TRBJ1-6; a possible D gene is TRBD1 (6 bases). Trimming left V 6 bases short and J 7 bases short, with 13 bases between. Germline CDR1 is MNHEY and CDR2 is SVGAGI. This CDR3 is 14 amino acids long.

In DNA, the CDR3 is TGTGCCAGCAGCCCAGAGGCTACCCTCTCCTACAATGAGCAGTTCTTC. The encoded protein is CASSPEATLSYNEQFF. V gene TRBV11-3 combines with J gene TRBJ2-1; D ambiguous. The germline CDR1 and CDR2 sequences are SGHNT and YENEEA. This CDR3 spans 16 amino acids. Trimming cost V 5 bases and J 0 bases, with 14 bases left between them.

J is TRBJ2-1 and V is TRBV9; 9 bases agree with TRBD1. The V segment lost 3 bases and the J segment 0 bases; nucleotides outside the gene matches: 1. Germline assignment: CDR1 SGDLS and CDR2 YYNGEE. This CDR3 is 15 amino acids long. Here the CDR3 reads CASSATGGSYNEQFF. In DNA, the CDR3 is TGTGCCAGCAGCGCGACAGGGGGCTCCTACAATGAGCAGTTCTTC.

The chain is built from TRBV21-1 and TRBJ1-3; TRBD1, the table's D call, lacks a check against the DNA. TRBV21-1 is listed as a pseudogene. CDR3 length: 16 amino acids. Written as DNA, the CDR3 is TGTGCCAGCAGCAAGAGAATAAGGGGGCGACGAAACACCATATATTTT. Encoded protein: CASSKRIRGRRNTIYF.

As regards this clone: The same CDR3 is also encoded by other DNA sequences in this sample. The rearrangement links TRBV6-2 or TRBV6-3 to TRBJ1-2; TRBD1 is a possible D gene (6 bases). The CDR3 length is 12 residues. Germline assignment: CDR1 MNHEY and CDR2 SVGEGT. The V gene lost 2 bases and the J gene lost 5 bases, with 6 bases spanning the gap. The CDR3 loop is CASSYRGYGYTF. CDR3 bases: TGTGCCAGCAGTTACAGGGGGTATGGCTACACCTTC.

V is TRBV19 and J is TRBJ1-1, with D hard to call. V lost 6 bases, J lost 2 bases, and 10 bases lay in between. The CDR3 is 13 residues long. The germline CDR1 and CDR2 sequences are LNHDA and SQIVND (reference sequence). CDR3 sequence: CASSLSLNTEAFF. CDR3 coding DNA: TGTGCCAGTAGCCTTTCCTTAAACACTGAAGCTTTCTTT.

In regard to this clone: This specimen includes other DNA sequences encoding the same CDR3. The chain uses TRBV14 and TRBJ2-2; D remains ambiguous. Germline V gene lookup returns CDR1 SGHDN and CDR2 FVKESK. V was clipped by 4 bases and J by 1 base, with 7 bases between them. CDR3 length: 14 residues. The CDR3 nucleotides read TGTGCCAGCAGCCTGTCAGGGAACACCGGGGAGCTGTTTTTT. It specifies CASSLSGNTGELFF.

The J gene is TRBJ2-2, the V gene TRBV27; 8 bases are shared with TRBD1. The CDR3 extends over 13 amino acids. J was trimmed by 6 bases and V by 7 bases; bases with no gene match: 4. Per germline, CDR1 MNHEY and CDR2 SMNVEV (reference sequence). Here the CDR3 DNA reads TGTGCCAGCATGGACAGGGTGGCCGGGGAGCTGTTTTTT. This encodes CASMDRVAGELFF.

The chain combines TRBV10-3 with TRBJ1-1; 8 bases map to TRBD1. J was trimmed by 1 base and V by 2 bases; bases with no gene match: 3. The CDR3 totals 15 residues. Germline loops: CDR1 ENHRY, CDR2 SYGVKD. The CDR3: CAISETGGRNTEAFF. The CDR3, as DNA: TGTGCCATCAGTGAGACAGGGGGGAGGAACACTGAAGCTTTCTTT.

This clone has a single count. The genes are TRBV2 and TRBJ1-2; D not resolved. V lost 7 bases, J lost 4 bases, and 13 bases lay in between. The CDR3 spans 13 residues. Germline-derived CDR1 and CDR2 are SNHLY and FYNNEI. CDR3 DNA sequence: TGTGCCAGCACAGCAGAACGACTCTATGGCTACACCTTC. Its protein is CASTAERLYGYTF.

This clone was observed a handful of times. The chain links TRBV3-1 (or the pseudogene TRBV3-2) to TRBJ1-5, with D possibly being TRBD1 (6 bases). Germline CDR1 and CDR2: LGHDT and YNNKEL (reference sequence). The germline V and J ends were trimmed by 1 base and 2 bases, with 12 bases remaining between them. This CDR3 has 16 amino acids. The chain's CDR3 is CASSQGGGPGNQPQHF. The DNA for the CDR3 is TGTGCCAGCAGCCAAGGAGGGGGTCCGGGCAATCAGCCCCAGCATTTT.

The chain employs TRBV12-3 or TRBV12-4 and TRBJ1-1; D not resolved. The CDR3 has 12 amino acids. V was clipped by 3 bases and J by 5 bases, with 7 bases between them. The CDR3 reads CASSFHQTEAFF. In DNA, the CDR3 is TGTGCCAGCAGTTTCCATCAGACTGAAGCTTTCTTT.

This chain uses TRBV12-3 or TRBV12-4 with TRBJ1-1, with D tentatively TRBD1 (5 bases). The CDR3 is 13 amino acids. Deletions cut 3 bases from V and 7 bases from J, with 12 bases between. The CDR3 loop reads CASSFGHYLEAFF. CDR3 DNA sequence: TGTGCCAGCAGTTTCGGACACTACCTTGAAGCTTTCTTT.

This clone was counted a single time. V usage is TRBV19 and J usage is TRBJ1-5, with D tentatively TRBD1 (5 bases). The germline gives CDR1 LNHDA, CDR2 SQIVND (reference sequence). Trimming shortened V by 3 bases and J by 2 bases, and 17 bases separated the two germline ends. The length of the CDR3 is 17 residues. The CDR3 bases are TGTGCCAGTAGTATCCTACCCCCAGGGTCGGGCAATCAGCCCCAGCATTTT. Translation gives CASSILPPGSGNQPQHF.

J is TRBJ2-1 and V is TRBV7-9; TRBD2 aligns across 11 bases. Unmatched junction bases numbered 2, after V lost 6 bases and J lost 4 bases. This CDR3 comprises 14 residues. Germline V CDR1 and CDR2: SEHNR, FQNEAQ (reference sequence). The CDR3 DNA sequence: TGTGCCAGCAGGGGACTAGCGGTGTACAATGAGCAGTTCTTC. The encoded protein is CASRGLAVYNEQFF.

The V call is TRBV28, the J call TRBJ1-2; TRBD1 matches 9 bases. CDR3 length: 14 residues. CDR1 MDHEN and CDR2 SYDVKM come from the germline V gene. Trimming removed 6 bases from V and 8 bases from J; junction bases left unmatched: 10. The CDR3 spells CASSLGTGTKGYTF. Here the CDR3 DNA reads TGTGCCAGCAGCCTTGGGACAGGGACGAAGGGCTACACCTTC.

This clone was seen more than once but under ten times. The chain links TRBV25-1 to TRBJ2-1; a weak D match, TRBD1 (6 bases). The CDR3 is 16 residues long. V shed 1 base and J shed 3 bases, with 13 bases lying between them. Germline V CDR1 and CDR2: MGHDK, SYGVNS. The chain's CDR3 is CASSEFQGSLYNEQFF. The CDR3 coding sequence is TGTGCCAGCAGTGAATTTCAGGGGTCCCTCTACAATGAGCAGTTCTTC.

The chain combines TRBV28 with TRBJ1-2; the D is unclear. V dropped 3 bases and J dropped 0 bases, with 20 bases sitting between them. CDR3 length equals 18 residues. CDR1 is MDHEN and CDR2 is SYDVKM in the germline V gene. The CDR3: CASSFILAALETNYGYTF. In DNA, the CDR3 is TGTGCCAGCAGTTTTATTCTGGCAGCCCTAGAAACTAACTATGGCTACACCTTC.

The chain carries TRBV4-1 and TRBJ1-2; the match to TRBD1 covers 9 bases. The germline gives CDR1 MGHRA, CDR2 YSYEKL. With 4 bases clipped from V and 4 bases from J, the junction kept 10 bases outside the gene matches. The CDR3 contains 16 residues. Here the CDR3 reads CASSPPGTGTIYGYTF. Here the CDR3 DNA reads TGCGCCAGCAGCCCACCCGGGACAGGGACAATCTATGGCTACACCTTC.